This passage covers 19 T cell receptor beta chains from one sample sequenced in a study of identical twins. One entry per CDR3 protein results from TCRdb running MiXCR on the 5' RACE reads. The data contain 520,000 or so distinct CDR3 sequences, 22% of them singletons. The data were also submitted as part of a second study, on T cells expressing NK-cell markers.

Sequencing was performed on CD4+ T cells sorted from blood. The receptors shown here come from a woman between 18 and 29 years old in good health.

The chain links TRBV5-6 to TRBJ1-2, with 9 bases lining up with TRBD1. V lost 5 bases, J lost 8 bases, and 10 bases stayed unmatched. The CDR3 covers 14 residues. Per the germline V gene, CDR1 is SGHDT and CDR2 is YYEEEE. In DNA form, the CDR3 reads TGTGCCAGCAGGTTTACAGGGGGCTCAGGCGGCTACACCTTC. Translation gives CASRFTGGSGGYTF.

This clonotype occurred many times. The genes are TRBV12-3 or TRBV12-4 and TRBJ1-2; D ambiguous. With 0 bases removed from V and 4 bases from J, the gap between germline ends came to 3 bases. The CDR3 runs 12 residues. Here the CDR3 reads CASSLAAYGYTF. CDR3 coding DNA: TGTGCCAGCAGTTTAGCGGCCTATGGCTACACCTTC.

A few counts support this clonotype. This chain joins TRBV20-1 and TRBJ2-5; a weak D match, TRBD2 (7 bases). V was trimmed by 6 bases and J by 6 bases, leaving 20 bases between them. This CDR3 comprises 14 residues. Per the germline V gene, CDR1 is DFQATT and CDR2 is SNEGSKA (reference sequence). The CDR3 DNA reads TGCAGTGCCCAGAGGGGGGGCCCCGGGCAGACCCAGTACTTC. Residues: CSAQRGGPGQTQYF.

The V call is TRBV7-8, the J call TRBJ2-7, with 7 bases aligning to TRBD1. J was trimmed by 5 bases and V by 7 bases; bases with no gene match: 8. The CDR3 covers 13 residues. In germline, CDR1 is SGHVS, CDR2 FQNEAQ. The CDR3, as DNA: TGTGCCAGCAACGACAGGGTTCGGGACGAGCAGTACTTC. Residues: CASNDRVRDEQYF.

V gene TRBV10-3 combines with J gene TRBJ1-2; weak D call: TRBD1 (5 bases). V lost 5 bases, J lost 2 bases, and 12 bases lay in between. This CDR3 region has 14 residues. Germline-derived CDR1 and CDR2 are ENHRY and SYGVKD. The CDR3 is CAISQAGGNYGYTF. The CDR3, as DNA: TGTGCCATCAGTCAGGCGGGGGGGAACTATGGCTACACCTTC.

The rearrangement uses TRBV11-2 and TRBJ2-7, with 7 bases that match TRBD2. Germline values: CDR1 SGHAT, CDR2 FQNNGV. This CDR3 contains 14 residues. Trimming cost V 5 bases and J 3 bases; bases outside gene matches: 7. CDR3 nucleotide sequence: TGTGCCAGCAGCCCGTCCGGGGGGTTCTACGAGCAGTACTTC. Translation: CASSPSGGFYEQYF.

This clonotype has a handful of counts. J is TRBJ2-5 and V is TRBV10-3; possibly TRBD2 for D (5 bases). V was cut by 6 bases and J by 0 bases, with 5 bases left in between. Germline V gene data show CDR1 as ENHRY and CDR2 as SYGVKD. There are 12 residues in the CDR3. The CDR3 loop reads CAIREDQETQYF. In DNA form, the CDR3 reads TGTGCCATCAGGGAGGACCAAGAGACCCAGTACTTC.

This CDR3 reads CASKPGLAGLEQYF. DNA of the CDR3: TGTGCCAGCAAACCTGGACTAGCGGGACTCGAGCAGTACTTC. V usage is TRBV9 and J usage is TRBJ2-7; 12 bases align to TRBD2. V was clipped by 6 bases and J by 6 bases; unmatched bases: 7. The CDR3 runs to 14 residues. Germline values: CDR1 SGDLS, CDR2 YYNGEE.

This clonotype occurred a few times. The V gene is TRBV10-3, the J gene TRBJ1-2; 10 positions match TRBD1. V shed 10 bases, J shed 3 bases, and the junction held 8 bases outside the gene matches. The V gene's germline CDR1 is ENHRY and CDR2 SYGVKD. CDR3 length equals 14 residues. The CDR3 spells CATYRTGGDYGYTF. In nucleotides, the CDR3 is TGTGCCACCTACCGGACAGGGGGGGACTATGGCTACACCTTC.

This clonotype showed up just a few times. The chain employs TRBV6-5 and TRBJ2-1, with 9 bases that match TRBD2. The ends lost 4 bases at V and 9 bases at J; junction bases unmatched: 10. Germline CDR1 is MNHEY and CDR2 is SVGAGI. The CDR3 runs 15 residues. Here the CDR3 reads CASSFVRRGGPEQFF. The CDR3 DNA is TGTGCCAGCAGTTTTGTTCGGCGGGGGGGCCCTGAGCAGTTCTTC.

This clonotype appeared a few times. The chain carries TRBV6-5 and TRBJ1-1; no clear D. CDR1 is MNHEY and CDR2 is SVGAGI in the germline V gene. This CDR3 spans 14 amino acids. Trimming stripped 4 bases from V and 8 bases from J, with 17 bases between. CDR3 amino acids: CASSSEFRRGEAFF. For the CDR3, the DNA is TGTGCCAGCAGTTCAGAATTTCGGAGAGGAGAAGCTTTCTTT.

This clonotype was picked up a small number of times. The rearrangement links TRBV7-9 to TRBJ2-3, with D hard to call. The germline V gene encodes CDR1 SEHNR and CDR2 FQNEAQ (reference sequence). With 4 bases removed from V and 5 bases from J, the gap between germline ends came to 7 bases. The CDR3 runs 12 residues. As DNA, the CDR3 is TGTGCCAGCAGCTCCGGGTTAGATACGCAGTATTTT. Translating it yields CASSSGLDTQYF.

The rearrangement links TRBV5-5 to TRBJ2-7; D gene ambiguous. This CDR3 has 14 residues. Trimming removed 1 base at V and 6 bases at J, with 14 bases between. Germline CDR1 SGHKS, CDR2 YYEKEE (reference sequence). The CDR3 is CASSLSQESVEQYF. CDR3 DNA sequence: TGTGCCAGCAGCTTGTCTCAGGAATCCGTCGAGCAGTACTTC.

The chain recombines TRBV11-3 with TRBJ2-5; D may be TRBD2 (6 bases). This CDR3 has 12 residues. The V end lost 5 bases, the J end lost 7 bases, and 11 bases lay between the germline ends. The germline CDR1 and CDR2 sequences are SGHNT and YENEEA. The chain's CDR3 is CASSPSDGTQYF. The CDR3 nucleotides are TGTGCCAGCAGCCCTAGCGATGGGACCCAGTACTTC.

This chain joins TRBV19 and TRBJ2-7; D gene unclear. This CDR3 is built from 15 residues. Looked up from germline, CDR1 is LNHDA and CDR2 is SQIVND (reference sequence). Trimming took 2 bases from V and 11 from J, leaving 22 bases between them. The CDR3 DNA follows: TGTGCCAGTAGTATATTGGGCAGAGACCCTACGAGTGAGTACTTC. Protein sequence: CASSILGRDPTSEYF.

The sample holds a few counts of this clonotype. V gene TRBV5-5 combines with J gene TRBJ2-7, with D perhaps matching TRBD2 (5 bases). CDR3 length equals 15 residues. Germline CDR1 and CDR2: SGHKS and YYEKEE (reference sequence). V lost 0 bases and J lost 3, with 13 bases in between. The CDR3 spells CASSLARGRDYEQYF. The DNA of the CDR3 is TGTGCCAGCAGCTTGGCCCGAGGGAGAGACTACGAGCAGTACTTC.

This chain uses TRBV6-5 with TRBJ2-7; maybe TRBD2 (6 bases). Trimming left V 0 bases short and J 0 bases short, with 9 bases between. CDR1 and CDR2 (germline): MNHEY, SVGAGI. The CDR3 runs 15 residues. For the CDR3, the DNA is TGTGCCAGCAGTTACTCTCAGGGAGGCTCCTACGAGCAGTACTTC. Translation: CASSYSQGGSYEQYF.

In this sample, this clonotype turned up a few times. This chain uses TRBV4-3 with TRBJ1-2, with D uncertain. CDR3 length: 16 residues. Per the germline V gene, CDR1 is LGHNA and CDR2 is YSLEER. V gave up 1 base and J gave up 7 bases, with 19 bases separating them. CDR3 coding DNA: TGCGCCAGCAGCCAAGCGGGGTGGGGAGGTTCGGGTGGCTACACCTTC. Protein: CASSQAGWGGSGGYTF.

The rearrangement joins TRBV9 to TRBJ2-2, with D hard to call. The germline V gene encodes CDR1 SGDLS and CDR2 YYNGEE. This CDR3 region has 14 residues. Trimming shortened V by 4 bases and J by 0 bases, and 7 bases separated the two germline ends. Written as DNA, the CDR3 is TGTGCCAGCAGCCGTCGTACGAACACCGGGGAGCTGTTTTTT. Translating it yields CASSRRTNTGELFF.